The 26 T cell receptor beta chains below all came from one sample that was sequenced in a study of cytomegalovirus exposure and HLA in healthy donors. This PCR relied on a set of 60 Vbeta primers and 13 Jbeta primers. Measured with immunoSEQ multiplex PCR; TCRdb has only the in-frame clones, and not every one. This sample has roughly 140,000 clones, with nearly 80% found just once. The sample was PBMCs. Receptors were obtained from a male donor in good health and CMV-seronegative.

The V call is TRBV7-9, the J call TRBJ2-7, with D perhaps TRBD2 (6 bases). CDR1 and CDR2 from the germline V gene are SEHNR and FQNEAQ (reference sequence). V lost 6 bases and J 4 bases, leaving 16 bases between the germline ends. The CDR3 is made up of 14 amino acids. CDR3 bases: TGTGCCAGCAGGTCTCAGGGAGGAGGGTACGAGCAGTACTTC. Translation: CASRSQGGGYEQYF.

The chain recombines TRBV2 with TRBJ1-2, with 7 bases lining up with TRBD1. Germline-derived CDR1 and CDR2 are SNHLY and FYNNEI. CDR3 length: 14 residues. J lost 0 bases, V lost 7 bases, and 5 bases had no gene match. The CDR3 DNA is TGTGCCAGCACCGGGACAGTTTCTAACTATGGCTACACCTTC. Its translation: CASTGTVSNYGYTF.

A single count supports this clone. V is TRBV28 and J is TRBJ1-5; the D is unclear. V lost 2 bases and J lost 5, with 13 bases in between. Germline V gene data show CDR1 as MDHEN and CDR2 as SYDVKM. The CDR3 covers 15 residues. CDR3 protein: CASSLTSGSHQPQHF. DNA of the CDR3: TGTGCCAGCAGTTTAACGTCCGGGTCTCATCAGCCCCAGCATTTT.

The rearrangement links TRBV4-3 to TRBJ2-1; 7 bases match TRBD2. The CDR3 runs 15 residues. The V gene end was trimmed by 1 base and the J gene end by 0 bases; junction bases not matched to a gene: 0. The germline gives CDR1 LGHNA, CDR2 YSLEER. The CDR3 here is CASSQGGSSYNEQFF. In DNA, the CDR3 is TGCGCCAGCAGCCAAGGCGGGAGCTCCTACAATGAGCAGTTCTTC.

The CDR3 DNA reads as TGTGCCAGCAGCCCCGACAGGGACTCCTACAATGAGCAGTTCTTC. It encodes CASSPDRDSYNEQFF. This chain uses TRBV6-5 with TRBJ2-1, with TRBD1 matching over 7 bases. The junction had 5 bases not matched to a gene; V was cut back by 6 bases and J by 0 bases. CDR1 is MNHEY, CDR2 SVGAGI, per germline. The CDR3 covers 15 residues.

The chain uses TRBV30 and TRBJ2-5; 7 positions match TRBD2. Trimming at V came to 2 bases and at J to 7 bases, leaving 1 base not matched to a gene. The CDR3 is made up of 11 amino acids. Germline assignment: CDR1 GTSNPN and CDR2 SVGIG (reference sequence). CDR3 nucleotides: TGTGCCTGGAGTTCGGGAGGGACCCAGTACTTC. Its protein is CAWSSGGTQYF.

J is TRBJ2-2 and V is TRBV7-6, with D perhaps TRBD2 (5 bases). Trimming took off 3 bases at V and 0 bases at J, with 11 bases between the two ends. CDR3 size: 16 residues. Germline lookup yields CDR1 SGHVS and CDR2 FNYEAQ. CDR3 sequence reads: CASSFSGETNTGELFF. The CDR3 bases are TGTGCCAGCAGCTTCTCTGGGGAGACGAACACCGGGGAGCTGTTTTTT. Full variable domain (remainder filled in from reference TRBV7-6 and TRBJ2-2): GAGVSQSPRYKVTKRGQDVALRCDPISGHVSLYWYRQALGQGPEFLTYFNYEAQQDKSGLPNDRFSAERPEGSISTLTIQRTEQRDSAMYRCASSFSGETNTGELFFGEGSRLTVL.

The DNA of the CDR3 is TGTGCCAGCTCAGGAGGACTAGCGGGAGTCAATGAGCAGTTCTTC. The encoded protein is CASSGGLAGVNEQFF. This chain joins TRBV18 and TRBJ2-1, with 13 nucleotides matching TRBD2. This CDR3 comprises 15 residues. Germline V gene sequence: CDR1 KGHSH, CDR2 LQKENI. Trimming took 5 bases from V and 6 from J; bases not matched to a gene: 4.

V gene TRBV7-9 combines with J gene TRBJ2-1, with 10 bases lining up with TRBD1. Germline V gives CDR1 SEHNR, CDR2 FQNEAQ (reference sequence). The CDR3 is 15 residues long. The trim removed 4 bases at V and 3 bases at J, leaving 3 bases unmatched. CDR3 sequence: CASSSGQGYYNEQFF. CDR3 bases: TGTGCCAGCAGCTCGGGACAGGGGTACTACAATGAGCAGTTCTTC.

This clone showed up just once. This chain joins TRBV10-1 and TRBJ2-7, with 7 bases identical to TRBD1. This CDR3 contains 14 residues. The V segment lost 9 bases and the J segment 7 bases; nucleotides outside the gene matches: 15. Germline V gene lookup returns CDR1 WNHNN and CDR2 SYGVQD (reference sequence). The CDR3 DNA reads TGCGCCAGTCTCGGTCGGGACAGTCATCAAGAGCAGTACTTC. This translates into CASLGRDSHQEQYF.

V and J are TRBV6-5 and TRBJ1-4; 10 bases align to TRBD1. The CDR3 totals 16 residues. V shed 2 bases, J shed 11 bases, and the junction held 11 bases outside the gene matches. Germline CDR1 reads MNHEY; CDR2 reads SVGAGI. In nucleotides, the CDR3 is TGTGCCAGCAGTTACGCAAAACTCGGACAGGGGGGTAAACTGTTTTTT. Residues: CASSYAKLGQGGKLFF.

This clone was counted only a few times. V and J are TRBV6-5 and TRBJ1-2; D is perhaps TRBD1 (5 bases). V was clipped by 5 bases and J by 7 bases, with 14 bases between them. Germline-derived CDR1 and CDR2 are MNHEY and SVGAGI. This CDR3 is built from 13 residues. CDR3 sequence reads: CASSDLAQGGYTF. The CDR3 region has the DNA TGTGCCAGCAGTGATCTAGCGCAGGGTGGCTACACCTTC.

The chain has TRBV6-6 and TRBJ2-4, with 8 bases identical to TRBD1. Looked up from germline, CDR1 is MNHNY and CDR2 is SVGAGI (reference sequence). J lost 14 bases, V lost 6 bases, and 9 bases had no gene match. The CDR3 has 12 residues. This chain's CDR3 is CASSPTGARKYF. The CDR3 DNA follows: TGTGCCAGCAGCCCGACAGGGGCGAGAAAGTACTTC.

The rearrangement uses TRBV2 and TRBJ1-1, with D tentatively TRBD1 (6 bases). There are 17 residues in the CDR3. The germline V gene encodes CDR1 SNHLY and CDR2 FYNNEI. The V and J ends lost 2 bases and 1 base respectively, with 17 bases between them. CDR3 residues: CASSEMAGAGANTEAFF. The CDR3 nucleotides are TGTGCCAGCAGTGAAATGGCGGGGGCAGGCGCGAACACTGAAGCTTTCTTT.

This chain uses TRBV18 with TRBJ1-1, with D tentatively TRBD1 (5 bases). V lost 0 bases and J 2 bases, leaving 10 bases between the germline ends. The CDR3 is 15 residues long. Looked up from germline, CDR1 is KGHSH and CDR2 is LQKENI. CDR3 sequence: CASSPPYRNNTEAFF. As DNA, the CDR3 is TGTGCCAGCTCACCACCGTACAGGAATAACACTGAAGCTTTCTTT.

The chain carries TRBV7-2 and TRBJ2-5; 7 positions agree with TRBD1. CDR3 length: 15 residues. Germline V gene data show CDR1 as SGHTA and CDR2 as FQGNSA. J lost 5 bases, V lost 1 base, and 7 bases had no gene match. CDR3 protein: CASSLGQGVMETQYF. In DNA form, the CDR3 reads TGTGCCAGCAGCTTAGGGCAGGGGGTTATGGAGACCCAGTACTTC.

The chain is built from TRBV19 and TRBJ1-2; a possible D gene is TRBD1 (5 bases). This CDR3 is 14 amino acids long. Trimming took off 4 bases at V and 0 bases at J, with 9 bases between the two ends. Germline V gives CDR1 LNHDA, CDR2 SQIVND (reference sequence). The CDR3 DNA reads TGTGCCAGTAGTAGGGCAGGGCCTAACTATGGCTACACCTTC. Translated: CASSRAGPNYGYTF.

The rearrangement uses TRBV7-3 and TRBJ2-4; 11 nucleotides line up with TRBD1. The trim removed 5 bases at V and 8 bases at J, leaving 5 bases unmatched. This CDR3 is 14 amino acids long. Germline lookup yields CDR1 SGHTA and CDR2 FQGTGA. The CDR3 loop is CASSPSGQGDIQYF. The CDR3 nucleotides are TGTGCCAGCAGCCCATCGGGACAGGGGGACATTCAGTACTTC.

A remark on this clone: The sample contains more than one DNA sequence encoding this CDR3. V usage is TRBV7-3 and J usage is TRBJ1-1; TRBD1 is a possible D gene (5 bases). The CDR3 has 13 residues. V dropped 3 bases and J dropped 2 bases, with 7 bases sitting between them. Germline CDR1 and CDR2: SGHTA and FQGTGA. Here the CDR3 reads CASSLTANTEAFF. The CDR3 DNA sequence: TGTGCCAGCAGCTTGACAGCTAACACTGAAGCTTTCTTT.

This chain uses TRBV7-8 with TRBJ2-1, with 7 bases aligning to TRBD2. CDR3 length: 15 residues. Trimming removed 5 bases from V and 4 bases from J; junction bases left unmatched: 8. Germline V gene data show CDR1 as SGHVS and CDR2 as FQNEAQ. The CDR3 sequence is CASSPAGRKYNEQFF. The DNA of the CDR3 is TGTGCCAGCAGCCCAGCGGGACGGAAATACAATGAGCAGTTCTTC.

The gene calls are TRBV11-2 and TRBJ2-3; weak D call: TRBD2 (5 bases). Trimming left V 4 bases short and J 4 bases short, with 12 bases between. CDR1 is SGHAT, CDR2 FQNNGV, per germline. This CDR3 comprises 14 residues. This chain's CDR3 is CASSYTSPPDTQYF. In DNA form, the CDR3 reads TGTGCCAGCAGCTATACTAGTCCCCCAGATACGCAGTATTTT.

This chain joins TRBV7-3 and TRBJ2-2, with TRBD2 identical over 12 bases. The CDR3 spans 19 residues. The V and J ends lost 4 bases and 0 bases, in that order; junction bases with no gene match: 9. The germline V gene encodes CDR1 SGHTA and CDR2 FQGTGA. CDR3 nucleotide sequence: TGTGCCAGCAGCTCTCAGACTAGCGGGAGACCCGCGAACACCGGGGAGCTGTTTTTT. Its translation is CASSSQTSGRPANTGELFF.

The V gene is TRBV7-2, the J gene TRBJ2-5, with no clear D. The better agreement between TRBJ2-7 and the DNA end casts doubt on the J call. The germline gives CDR1 SGHTA, CDR2 FQGNSA. This CDR3 comprises 14 residues. CDR3 DNA: TGTGCCAGCAGCTGGGCCCCGAGCTCCTACGAGCAGTACTTC. Translating gives CASSWAPSSYEQYF.

The chain links TRBV6-5 to TRBJ2-7, with TRBD1 as a possible D gene (5 bases). Trimming removed 2 bases at V and 1 base at J, with 9 bases between. The CDR3 runs to 14 residues. Looked up from germline, CDR1 is MNHEY and CDR2 is SVGAGI. The chain's CDR3 is CASSYTGESYEQYF. The DNA of the CDR3 is TGTGCCAGCAGTTACACAGGAGAATCCTACGAGCAGTACTTC.

This clone was recorded a few times. The chain employs TRBV7-2 and TRBJ2-7; 8 bases fit TRBD1. Germline V lookup: CDR1 SGHTA, CDR2 FQGNSA. V shed 2 bases and J 2 bases; nucleotides not matched to a gene: 8. This CDR3 is built from 16 residues. The CDR3 sequence is CASSLSGTGRTYEQYF. For the CDR3, the DNA is TGTGCCAGCAGCTTAAGTGGGACAGGTAGGACCTACGAGCAGTACTTC.

This clone occurred a few times. This chain connects TRBV6-6 to TRBJ1-1, with D maybe TRBD1 (6 bases). CDR1 is MNHNY and CDR2 is SVGAGI in the germline V gene (reference sequence). The V end lost 4 bases, the J end lost 0 bases, and 15 bases lay between the germline ends. This CDR3 has 16 residues. The CDR3 here is CASSFPLDSLNTEAFF. The CDR3 DNA reads as TGTGCCAGCAGTTTTCCACTGGACAGTCTGAACACTGAAGCTTTCTTT.